This TCR beta chain was profiled in a study of blood T cell repertoires in COVID-19. About the study: Acute-phase and convalescent COVID-19 samples originated in the United States, Italy and Spain. From T cells, B-cell-depleted T cells, or PBMCs came the material, which was cDNA or gDNA.

The CDR3 is 12 amino acids. The germline V and J ends were trimmed by 4 bases and 6 bases, with 8 bases remaining between them. The germline CDR1 and CDR2 sequences are KGHDR and SFDVKD. Under the authors' procedure: Amplification with reference gene primers provided the estimates of nucleated cell counts. Generated by immunoSEQ multiplex PCR, the TCRdb table keeps only in-frame clones and is missing some. From that table come the V and J calls and clone size; the DNA was used to work out D and trimming. The sample shows around 140,000 clones, 88% of them seen only once. The receptor comes from a man in his 70s with active COVID-19. The chain employs TRBV24-1 and TRBJ1-2; D gene uncertain. Sequenced: peripheral blood. CDR3 nucleotide sequence: TGTGCCACCAGTGAGAGGGTCGATGGCTACACCTTC. Its protein is CATSERVDGYTF.